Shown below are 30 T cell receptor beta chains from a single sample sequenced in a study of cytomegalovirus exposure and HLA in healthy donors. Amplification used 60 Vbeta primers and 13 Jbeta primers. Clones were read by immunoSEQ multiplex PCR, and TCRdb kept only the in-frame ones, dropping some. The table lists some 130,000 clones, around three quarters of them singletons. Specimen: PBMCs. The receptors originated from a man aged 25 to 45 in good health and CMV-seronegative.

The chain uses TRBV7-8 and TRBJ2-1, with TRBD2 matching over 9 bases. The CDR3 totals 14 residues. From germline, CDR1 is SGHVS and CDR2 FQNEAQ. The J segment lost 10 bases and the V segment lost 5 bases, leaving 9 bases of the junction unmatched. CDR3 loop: CASSPLAGVVEQFF. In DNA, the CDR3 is TGTGCCAGCAGCCCGTTAGCGGGGGTGGTCGAGCAGTTCTTC.

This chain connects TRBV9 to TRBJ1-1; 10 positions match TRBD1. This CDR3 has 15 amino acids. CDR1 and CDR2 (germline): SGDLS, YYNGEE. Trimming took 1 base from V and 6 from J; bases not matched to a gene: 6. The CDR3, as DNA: TGTGCCAGCAGCGTATATTCTGGGACAGGGGCTGAAGCTTTCTTT. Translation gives CASSVYSGTGAEAFF.

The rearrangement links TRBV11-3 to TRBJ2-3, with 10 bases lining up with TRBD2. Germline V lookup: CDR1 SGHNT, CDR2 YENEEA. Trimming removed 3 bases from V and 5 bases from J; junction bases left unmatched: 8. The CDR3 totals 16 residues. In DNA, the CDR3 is TGTGCCAGCAGCTTGCGTACTAGCGGGATGGGAGATACGCAGTATTTT. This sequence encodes CASSLRTSGMGDTQYF.

CDR3 sequence reads: CASSLEVSGSNEQFF. The CDR3 DNA is TGTGCCAGCAGCTTAGAGGTTAGCGGGAGTAATGAGCAGTTCTTC. The J gene is TRBJ2-1, the V gene TRBV11-3, with TRBD2 matching over 9 bases. The CDR3 has 15 residues. Germline CDR1 is SGHNT and CDR2 is YENEEA. The trim removed 0 bases at V and 7 bases at J, leaving 4 bases unmatched.

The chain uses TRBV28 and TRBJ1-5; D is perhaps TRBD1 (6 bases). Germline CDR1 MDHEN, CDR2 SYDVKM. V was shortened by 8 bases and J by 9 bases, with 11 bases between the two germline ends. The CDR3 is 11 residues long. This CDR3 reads CASGGHLPQHF. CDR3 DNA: TGTGCCAGCGGGGGACATTTGCCCCAGCATTTT.

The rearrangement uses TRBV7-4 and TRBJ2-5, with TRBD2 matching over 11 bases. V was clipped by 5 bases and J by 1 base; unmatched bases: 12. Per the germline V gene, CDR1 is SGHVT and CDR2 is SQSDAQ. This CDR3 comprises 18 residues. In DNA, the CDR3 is TGTGCCAGCAGCCCCCGGGCTAGCGGGAGGCGAACCCAAGAGACCCAGTACTTC. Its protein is CASSPRASGRRTQETQYF.

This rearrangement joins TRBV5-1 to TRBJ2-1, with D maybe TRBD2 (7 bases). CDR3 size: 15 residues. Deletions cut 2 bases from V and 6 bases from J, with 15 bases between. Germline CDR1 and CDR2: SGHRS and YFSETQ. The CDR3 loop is CASSLGGRDINEQFF. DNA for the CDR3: TGCGCCAGCAGCTTAGGAGGGAGGGACATCAATGAGCAGTTCTTC.

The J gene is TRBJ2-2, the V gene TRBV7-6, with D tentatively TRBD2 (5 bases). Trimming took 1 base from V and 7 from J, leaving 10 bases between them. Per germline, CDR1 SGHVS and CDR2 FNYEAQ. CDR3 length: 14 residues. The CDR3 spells CASSLVKRSGELFF. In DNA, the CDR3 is TGTGCCAGCAGCTTAGTCAAGCGGAGCGGGGAGCTGTTTTTT.

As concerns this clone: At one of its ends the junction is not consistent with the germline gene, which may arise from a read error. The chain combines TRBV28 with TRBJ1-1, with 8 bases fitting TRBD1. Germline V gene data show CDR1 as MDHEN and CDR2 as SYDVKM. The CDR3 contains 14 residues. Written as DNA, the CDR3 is TGTGCCAGCAGCACGGGACAGGCGAACCCTGAAGCTTTCTTT. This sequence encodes CASSTGQANPEAFF.

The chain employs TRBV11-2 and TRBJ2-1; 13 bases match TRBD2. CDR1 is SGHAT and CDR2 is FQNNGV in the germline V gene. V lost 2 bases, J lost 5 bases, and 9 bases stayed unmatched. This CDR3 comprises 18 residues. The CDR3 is CASSLLGTSGIVDNEQFF. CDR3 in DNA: TGTGCCAGCAGCTTACTAGGGACTAGCGGGATAGTAGACAATGAGCAGTTCTTC.

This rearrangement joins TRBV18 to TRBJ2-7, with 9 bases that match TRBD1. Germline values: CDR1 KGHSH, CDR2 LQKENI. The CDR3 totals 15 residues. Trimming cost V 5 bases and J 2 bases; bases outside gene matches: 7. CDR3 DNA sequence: TGTGCCAGCTCAGTACGGACAGGGGATCCCTACGAGCAGTACTTC. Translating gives CASSVRTGDPYEQYF. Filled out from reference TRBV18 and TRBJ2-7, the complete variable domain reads NAGVMQNPRHLVRRRGQEARLRCSPMKGHSHVYWYRQLPEEGLKFMVYLQKENIIDESGMPKERFSAEFPKEGPSILRIQQVVRGDSAAYFCASSVRTGDPYEQYFGPGTRLTVT.

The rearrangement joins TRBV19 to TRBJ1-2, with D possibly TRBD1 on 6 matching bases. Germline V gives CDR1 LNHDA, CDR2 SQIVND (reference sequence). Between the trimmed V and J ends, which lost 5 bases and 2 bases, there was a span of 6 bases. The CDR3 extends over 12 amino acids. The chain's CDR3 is CASSGQNYGYTF. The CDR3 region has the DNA TGTGCCAGTAGTGGACAGAACTATGGCTACACCTTC.

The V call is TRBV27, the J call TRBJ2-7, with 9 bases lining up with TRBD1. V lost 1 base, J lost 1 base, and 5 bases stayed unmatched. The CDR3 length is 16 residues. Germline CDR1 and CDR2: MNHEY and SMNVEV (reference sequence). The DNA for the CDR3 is TGTGCCAGCAGTTTATGGCCGGGACAGGGATCCTACGAGCAGTACTTC. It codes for CASSLWPGQGSYEQYF.

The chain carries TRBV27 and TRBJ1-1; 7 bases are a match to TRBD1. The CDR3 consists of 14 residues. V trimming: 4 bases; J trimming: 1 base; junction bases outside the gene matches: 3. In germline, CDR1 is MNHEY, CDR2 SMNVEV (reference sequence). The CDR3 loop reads CASSSRQGNTEAFF. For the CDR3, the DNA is TGTGCCAGCAGTTCCCGACAGGGGAACACTGAAGCTTTCTTT.

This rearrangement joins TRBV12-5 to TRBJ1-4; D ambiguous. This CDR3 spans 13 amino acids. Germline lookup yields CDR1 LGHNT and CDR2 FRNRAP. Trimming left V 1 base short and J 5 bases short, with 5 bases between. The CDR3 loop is CASGLGLNEKLFF. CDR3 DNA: TGTGCTAGTGGTTTGGGACTCAATGAAAAACTGTTTTTT.

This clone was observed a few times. The CDR3 DNA reads TGTGCCAGCAGCTCCTCCTCGAACACTGAAGCTTTCTTT. Its protein product is CASSSSSNTEAFF. The J gene is TRBJ1-1, the V gene TRBV7-3; unclear D gene. CDR1 is SGHTA and CDR2 is FQGTGA in the germline V gene. V was trimmed by 4 bases and J by 1 base, leaving 7 bases between them. This CDR3 has 13 residues.

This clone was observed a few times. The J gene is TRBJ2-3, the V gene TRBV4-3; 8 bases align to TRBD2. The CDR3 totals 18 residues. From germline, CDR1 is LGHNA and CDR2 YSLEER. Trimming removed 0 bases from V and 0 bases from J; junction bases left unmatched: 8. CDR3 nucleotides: TGCGCCAGCAGCCAAGACTTACGGGGGGGGCCCAGCACAGATACGCAGTATTTT. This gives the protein CASSQDLRGGPSTDTQYF.

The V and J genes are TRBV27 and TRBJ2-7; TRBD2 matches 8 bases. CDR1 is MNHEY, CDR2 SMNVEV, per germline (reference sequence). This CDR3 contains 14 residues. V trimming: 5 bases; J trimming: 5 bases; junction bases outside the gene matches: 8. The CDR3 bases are TGTGCCAGCAGTCCGCGACTAGCGAGGCACGAGCAGTACTTC. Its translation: CASSPRLARHEQYF.

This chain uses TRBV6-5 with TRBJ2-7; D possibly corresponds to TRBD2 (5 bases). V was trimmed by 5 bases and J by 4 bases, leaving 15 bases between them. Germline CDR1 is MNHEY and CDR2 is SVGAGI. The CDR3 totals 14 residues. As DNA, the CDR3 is TGTGCCAGCAGTCCTATGAAGGACTTTTACGAGCAGTACTTC. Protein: CASSPMKDFYEQYF.

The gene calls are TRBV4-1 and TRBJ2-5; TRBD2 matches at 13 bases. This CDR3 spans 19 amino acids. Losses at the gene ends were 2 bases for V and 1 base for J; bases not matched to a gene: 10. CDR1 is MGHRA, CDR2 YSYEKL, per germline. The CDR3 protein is CASSQNIPRLAGGQETQYF. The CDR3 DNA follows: TGCGCCAGCAGCCAAAATATCCCCAGACTAGCGGGAGGCCAAGAGACCCAGTACTTC.

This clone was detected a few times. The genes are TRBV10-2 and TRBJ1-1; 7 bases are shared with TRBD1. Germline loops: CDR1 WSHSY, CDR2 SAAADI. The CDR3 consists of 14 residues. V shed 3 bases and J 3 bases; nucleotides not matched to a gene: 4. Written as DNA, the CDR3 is TGCGCCAGCAGTGACAGGGGGTATGACACTGAAGCTTTCTTT. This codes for CASSDRGYDTEAFF.

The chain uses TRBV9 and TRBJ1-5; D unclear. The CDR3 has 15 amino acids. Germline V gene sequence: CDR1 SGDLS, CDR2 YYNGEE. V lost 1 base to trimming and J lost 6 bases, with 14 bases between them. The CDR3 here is CASSVSGETGQPQHF. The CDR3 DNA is TGTGCCAGCAGCGTAAGTGGAGAGACGGGTCAGCCCCAGCATTTT.

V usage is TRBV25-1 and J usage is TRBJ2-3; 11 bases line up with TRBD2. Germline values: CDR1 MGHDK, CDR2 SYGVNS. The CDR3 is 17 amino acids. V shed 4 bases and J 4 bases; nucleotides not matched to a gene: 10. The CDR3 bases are TGTGCCAGCAGTGGAAACGGGACTAGCGGATTCCCAGATACGCAGTATTTT. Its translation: CASSGNGTSGFPDTQYF.

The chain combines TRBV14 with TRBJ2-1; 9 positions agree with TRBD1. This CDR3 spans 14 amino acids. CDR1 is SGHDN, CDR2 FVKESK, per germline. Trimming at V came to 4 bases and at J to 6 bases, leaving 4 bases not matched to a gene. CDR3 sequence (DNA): TGTGCCAGCAGCCCCGAGACAGGGGGCAATGAGCAGTTCTTC. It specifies CASSPETGGNEQFF.

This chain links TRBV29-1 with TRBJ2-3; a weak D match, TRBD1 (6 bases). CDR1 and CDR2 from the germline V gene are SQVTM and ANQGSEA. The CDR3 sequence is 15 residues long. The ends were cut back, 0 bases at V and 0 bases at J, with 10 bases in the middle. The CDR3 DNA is TGCAGCGTTGAAGAGTGGGGGCCTAGCACAGATACGCAGTATTTT. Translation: CSVEEWGPSTDTQYF.

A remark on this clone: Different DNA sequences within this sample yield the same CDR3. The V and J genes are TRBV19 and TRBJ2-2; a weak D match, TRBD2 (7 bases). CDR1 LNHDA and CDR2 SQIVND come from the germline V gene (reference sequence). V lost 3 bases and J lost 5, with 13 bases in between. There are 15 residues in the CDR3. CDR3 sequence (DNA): TGTGCCAGTAGTATCGGGGGGCGTGGGACCGGGGAGCTGTTTTTT. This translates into CASSIGGRGTGELFF.

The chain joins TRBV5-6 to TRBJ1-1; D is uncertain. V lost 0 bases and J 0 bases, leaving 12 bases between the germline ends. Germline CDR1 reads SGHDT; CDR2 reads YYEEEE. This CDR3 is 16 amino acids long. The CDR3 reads CASSLVLGSMNTEAFF. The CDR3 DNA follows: TGTGCCAGCAGCTTGGTTTTGGGCTCCATGAACACTGAAGCTTTCTTT.

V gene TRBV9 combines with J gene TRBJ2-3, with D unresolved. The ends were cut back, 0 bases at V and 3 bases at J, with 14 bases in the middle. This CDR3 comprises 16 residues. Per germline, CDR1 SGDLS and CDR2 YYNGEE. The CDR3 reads CASSVVYDGSTDTQYF. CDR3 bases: TGTGCCAGCAGCGTAGTTTATGACGGGTCTACAGATACGCAGTATTTT.

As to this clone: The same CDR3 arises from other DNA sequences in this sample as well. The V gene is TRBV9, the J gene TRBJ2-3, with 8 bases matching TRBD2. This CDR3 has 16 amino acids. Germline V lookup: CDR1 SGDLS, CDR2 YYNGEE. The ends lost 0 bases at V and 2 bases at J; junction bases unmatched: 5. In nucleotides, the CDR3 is TGTGCCAGCAGCGTAGCTGATAGCGGGAACACAGATACGCAGTATTTT. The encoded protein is CASSVADSGNTDTQYF.

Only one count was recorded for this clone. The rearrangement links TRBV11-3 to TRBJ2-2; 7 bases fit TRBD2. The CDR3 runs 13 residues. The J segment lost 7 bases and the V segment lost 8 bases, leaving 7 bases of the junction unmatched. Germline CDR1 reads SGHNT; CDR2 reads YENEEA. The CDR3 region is CASAREGFGELFF. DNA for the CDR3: TGTGCCAGCGCGAGGGAGGGGTTCGGGGAGCTGTTTTTT.